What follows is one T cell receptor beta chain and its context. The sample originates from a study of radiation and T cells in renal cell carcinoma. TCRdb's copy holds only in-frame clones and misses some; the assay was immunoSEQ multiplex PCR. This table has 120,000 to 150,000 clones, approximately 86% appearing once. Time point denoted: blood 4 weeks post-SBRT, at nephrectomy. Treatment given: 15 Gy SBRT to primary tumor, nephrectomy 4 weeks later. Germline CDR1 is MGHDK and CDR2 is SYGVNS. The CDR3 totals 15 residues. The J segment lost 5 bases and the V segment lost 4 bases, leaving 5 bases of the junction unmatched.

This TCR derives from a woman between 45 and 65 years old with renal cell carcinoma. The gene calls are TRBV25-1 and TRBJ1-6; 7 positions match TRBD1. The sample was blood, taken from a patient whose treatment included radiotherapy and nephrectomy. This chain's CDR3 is CASSGFRGDNSPLHF. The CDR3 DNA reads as TGTGCCAGCAGTGGTTTCAGGGGGGATAATTCACCCCTCCACTTT.